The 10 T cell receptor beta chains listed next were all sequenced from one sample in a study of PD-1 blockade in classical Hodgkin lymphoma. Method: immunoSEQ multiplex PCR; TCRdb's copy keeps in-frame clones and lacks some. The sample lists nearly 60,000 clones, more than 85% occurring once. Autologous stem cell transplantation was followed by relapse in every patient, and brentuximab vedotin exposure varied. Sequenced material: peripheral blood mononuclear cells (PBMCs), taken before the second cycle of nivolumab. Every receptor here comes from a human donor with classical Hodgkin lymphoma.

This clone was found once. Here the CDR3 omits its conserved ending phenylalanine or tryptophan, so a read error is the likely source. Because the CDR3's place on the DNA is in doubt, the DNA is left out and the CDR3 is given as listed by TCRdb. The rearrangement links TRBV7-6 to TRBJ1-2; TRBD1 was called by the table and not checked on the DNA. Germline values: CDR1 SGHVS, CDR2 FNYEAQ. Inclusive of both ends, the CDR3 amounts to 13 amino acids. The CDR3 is CASSLGGQGIRMI.

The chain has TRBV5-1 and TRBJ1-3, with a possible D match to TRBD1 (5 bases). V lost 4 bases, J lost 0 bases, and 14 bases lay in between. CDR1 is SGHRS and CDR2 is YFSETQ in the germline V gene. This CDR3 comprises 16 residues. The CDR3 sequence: CASSASGTDSGNTIYF. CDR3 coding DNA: TGCGCCAGCAGCGCCTCCGGGACGGACTCTGGAAACACCATATATTTT.

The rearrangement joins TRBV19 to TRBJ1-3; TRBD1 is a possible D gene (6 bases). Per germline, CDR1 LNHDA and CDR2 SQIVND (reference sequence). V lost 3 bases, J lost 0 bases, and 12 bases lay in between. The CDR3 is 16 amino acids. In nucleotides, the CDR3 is TGTGCCAGTAGTATCCTGGACAGAAGCTCTGGAAACACCATATATTTT. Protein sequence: CASSILDRSSGNTIYF.

The CDR3 nucleotides read TGTGCCAGCAGTTTACAGGGTTACCCTCTCTCTGGGGCCAACGTCCTGACTTTC. Translated, it gives CASSLQGYPLSGANVLTF. This chain connects TRBV27 to TRBJ2-6; D is perhaps TRBD1 (5 bases). Between the trimmed V and J ends, which lost 2 bases and 0 bases, there was a span of 14 bases. This CDR3 comprises 18 residues. Germline V gene sequence: CDR1 MNHEY, CDR2 SMNVEV (reference sequence).

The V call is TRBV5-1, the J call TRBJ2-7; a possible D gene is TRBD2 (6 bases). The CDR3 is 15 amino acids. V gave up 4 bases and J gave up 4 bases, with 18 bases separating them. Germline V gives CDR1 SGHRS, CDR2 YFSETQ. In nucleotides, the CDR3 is TGCGCCAGCAGCACTAACCCCGGGACTTCTTACGAGCAGTACTTC. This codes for CASSTNPGTSYEQYF.

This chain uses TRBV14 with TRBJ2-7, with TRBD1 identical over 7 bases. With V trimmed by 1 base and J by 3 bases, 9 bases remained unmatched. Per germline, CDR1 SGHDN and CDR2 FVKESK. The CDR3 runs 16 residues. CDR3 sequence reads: CASSQVSGGFNYEQYF. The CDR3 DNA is TGTGCCAGCAGCCAAGTCTCAGGGGGTTTTAACTACGAGCAGTACTTC.

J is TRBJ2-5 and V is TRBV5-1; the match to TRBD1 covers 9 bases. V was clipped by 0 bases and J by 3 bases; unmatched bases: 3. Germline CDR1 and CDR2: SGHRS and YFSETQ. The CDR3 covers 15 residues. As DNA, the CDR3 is TGCGCCAGCAGCTTGGTAGGGACAGGGAAAGAGACCCAGTACTTC. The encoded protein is CASSLVGTGKETQYF.

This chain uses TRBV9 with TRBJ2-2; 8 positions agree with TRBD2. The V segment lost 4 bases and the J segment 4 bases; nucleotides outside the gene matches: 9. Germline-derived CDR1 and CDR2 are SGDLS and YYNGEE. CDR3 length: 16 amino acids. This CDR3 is CASSPPGGVSTGELFF. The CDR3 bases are TGTGCCAGCAGCCCCCCGGGAGGGGTATCCACCGGGGAGCTGTTTTTT. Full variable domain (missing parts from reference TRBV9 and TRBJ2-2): DSGVTQTPKHLITATGQRVTLRCSPRSGDLSVYWYQQSLDQGLQFLIQYYNGEERAKGNILERFSAQQFPDLHSELNLSSLELGDSALYFCASSPPGGVSTGELFFGEGSRLTVL.

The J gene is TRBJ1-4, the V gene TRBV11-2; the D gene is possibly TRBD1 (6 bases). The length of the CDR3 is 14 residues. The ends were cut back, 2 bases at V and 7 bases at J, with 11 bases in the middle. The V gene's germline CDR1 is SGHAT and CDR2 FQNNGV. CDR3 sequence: CASSLNRDGEKLFF. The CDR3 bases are TGTGCCAGCAGCTTAAACAGGGACGGTGAAAAACTGTTTTTT.

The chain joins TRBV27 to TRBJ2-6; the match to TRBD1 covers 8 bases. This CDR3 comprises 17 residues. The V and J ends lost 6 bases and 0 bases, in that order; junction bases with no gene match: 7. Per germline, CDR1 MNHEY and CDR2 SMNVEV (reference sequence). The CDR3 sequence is CASSGQGGYSGANVLTF. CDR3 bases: TGTGCCAGCAGCGGACAGGGAGGTTACTCTGGGGCCAACGTCCTGACTTTC.